The 5 T cell receptor beta chains below were found in one sample sequenced in a study of blood T cell repertoires in COVID-19. Sequenced by immunoSEQ multiplex PCR; TCRdb stores in-frame clones only, minus some. The sample lists 150,000 to 200,000 clones; 80% to 90% were seen once. Material: peripheral blood. These receptors all come from a man aged 65-85 years with active or convalescent COVID-19.

CDR3 bases: TGTGCCAGCAGCTCCCAGGGTTCAGGGAACGAGCAGTACTTC. Translated, it gives CASSSQGSGNEQYF. This sequence joins TRBV7-2 and TRBJ2-7; tentative D call: TRBD1 (5 bases). The CDR3 is 14 residues long. V was clipped by 4 bases and J by 5 bases, with 15 bases between them. Germline V gene sequence: CDR1 SGHTA, CDR2 FQGNSA.

V is TRBV7-9 and J is TRBJ1-3; no firm D call. This CDR3 has 14 residues. V was trimmed by 1 base and J by 2 bases, leaving 6 bases between them. The germline V gene encodes CDR1 SEHNR and CDR2 FQNEAQ (reference sequence). The CDR3: CASSLGAAGNTIYF. The DNA for the CDR3 is TGTGCCAGCAGCTTAGGCGCGGCTGGAAACACCATATATTTT.

The chain combines TRBV14 with TRBJ1-6, with 7 bases lining up with TRBD1. The CDR3 covers 12 residues. The germline V gene has CDR1 SGHDN and CDR2 FVKESK. The trim removed 5 bases at V and 13 bases at J, leaving 5 bases unmatched. The CDR3: CASSEGGPPLHF. The CDR3 nucleotides are TGTGCCAGCAGCGAAGGGGGCCCGCCCCTCCACTTT.

This clone showed up just once. This chain connects TRBV29-1 to TRBJ2-7; 9 bases line up with TRBD1. The CDR3 contains 13 residues. Germline CDR1 SQVTM, CDR2 ANQGSEA. Germline trimming cut 7 bases from V and 6 bases from J; bases unmatched to any gene: 10. The CDR3 protein is CSATDRGEGEQYF. The CDR3 DNA reads TGCAGCGCCACGGACAGGGGCGAGGGCGAGCAGTACTTC.

The V and J genes are TRBV12-3 or TRBV12-4 and TRBJ1-6, with unresolved D. The CDR3 covers 13 residues. Trimming stripped 3 bases from V and 4 bases from J, with 4 bases between. CDR3 nucleotide sequence: TGTGCCAGCAGTTTCGAGTATAATTCACCCCTCCACTTT. Protein sequence: CASSFEYNSPLHF.